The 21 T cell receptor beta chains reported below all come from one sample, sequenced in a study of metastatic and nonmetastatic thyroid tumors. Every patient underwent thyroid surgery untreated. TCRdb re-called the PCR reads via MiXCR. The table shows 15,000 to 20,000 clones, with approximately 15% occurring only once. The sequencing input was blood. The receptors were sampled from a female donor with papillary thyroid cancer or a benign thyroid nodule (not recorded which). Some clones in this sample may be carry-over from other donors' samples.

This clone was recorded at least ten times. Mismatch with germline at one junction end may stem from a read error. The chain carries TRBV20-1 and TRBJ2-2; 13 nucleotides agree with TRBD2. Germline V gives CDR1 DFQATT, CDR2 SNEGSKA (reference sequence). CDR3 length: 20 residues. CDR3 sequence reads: CSGRQPGLAGMGDKGGELFF. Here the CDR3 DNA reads TGCAGTGGTAGACAACCGGGACTAGCGGGAATGGGGGACAAGGGCGGGGAGCTGTTTTTT.

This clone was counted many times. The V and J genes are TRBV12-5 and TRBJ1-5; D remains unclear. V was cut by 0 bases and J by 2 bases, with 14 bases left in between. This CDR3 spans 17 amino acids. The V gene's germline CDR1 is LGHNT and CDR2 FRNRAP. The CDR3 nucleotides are TGTGCTAGTGGTTTGGTACTTGGAGGGAAAGGCAATCAGCCCCAGCATTTT. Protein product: CASGLVLGGKGNQPQHF.

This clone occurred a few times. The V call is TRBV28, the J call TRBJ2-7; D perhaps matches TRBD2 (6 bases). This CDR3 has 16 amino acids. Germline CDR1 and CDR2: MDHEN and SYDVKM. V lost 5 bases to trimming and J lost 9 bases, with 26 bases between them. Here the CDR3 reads CASSIHWASEDKGQYF. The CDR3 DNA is TGTGCCAGCAGTATTCATTGGGCTAGCGAGGACAAAGGGCAGTACTTC.

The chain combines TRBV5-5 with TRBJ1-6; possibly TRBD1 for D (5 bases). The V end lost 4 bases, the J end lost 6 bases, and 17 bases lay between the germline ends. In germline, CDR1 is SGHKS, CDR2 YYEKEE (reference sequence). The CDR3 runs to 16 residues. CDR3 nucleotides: TGTGCCAGCAGCCGGGAATCGAGGACACTTAATTCACCCCTCCACTTT. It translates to CASSRESRTLNSPLHF.

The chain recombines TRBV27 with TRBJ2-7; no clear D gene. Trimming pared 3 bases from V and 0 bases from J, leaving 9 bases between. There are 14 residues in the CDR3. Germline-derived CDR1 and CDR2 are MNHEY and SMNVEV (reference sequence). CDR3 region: CASSFTVNSYEQYF. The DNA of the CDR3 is TGTGCCAGCAGTTTCACGGTGAACTCCTACGAGCAGTACTTC.

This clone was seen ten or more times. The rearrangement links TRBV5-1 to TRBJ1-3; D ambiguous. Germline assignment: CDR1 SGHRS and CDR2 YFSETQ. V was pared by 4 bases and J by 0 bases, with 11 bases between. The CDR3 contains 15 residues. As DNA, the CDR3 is TGCGCCAGCAGCCGTGGCCCAGGCTCTGGAAACACCATATATTTT. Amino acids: CASSRGPGSGNTIYF.

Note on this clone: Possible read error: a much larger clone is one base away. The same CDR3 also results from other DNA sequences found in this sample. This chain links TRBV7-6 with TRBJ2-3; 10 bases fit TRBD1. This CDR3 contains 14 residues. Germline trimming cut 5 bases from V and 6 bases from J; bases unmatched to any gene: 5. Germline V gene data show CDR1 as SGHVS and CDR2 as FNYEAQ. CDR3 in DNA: TGTGCCAGCAGCCTAGGGACAGGGGCTGATACGCAGTATTTT. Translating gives CASSLGTGADTQYF.

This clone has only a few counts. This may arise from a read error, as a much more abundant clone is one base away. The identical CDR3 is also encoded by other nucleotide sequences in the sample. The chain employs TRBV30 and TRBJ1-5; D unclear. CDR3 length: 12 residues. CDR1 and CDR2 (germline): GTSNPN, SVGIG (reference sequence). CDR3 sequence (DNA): TGTGCATGGAGTCATGAGGGTCAGCCCCAGCATTTT. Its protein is CAWSHEGQPQHF. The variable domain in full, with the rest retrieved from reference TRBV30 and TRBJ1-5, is SQTIHQWPATLVQPVGSPLSLECTVEGTSNPNLYWYRQAAGRGLQLLFYSVGIGQISSEVPQNLSASRPQDRQFILSSKKLLLSDSGFYLCAWSHEGQPQHFGDGTRLSIL.

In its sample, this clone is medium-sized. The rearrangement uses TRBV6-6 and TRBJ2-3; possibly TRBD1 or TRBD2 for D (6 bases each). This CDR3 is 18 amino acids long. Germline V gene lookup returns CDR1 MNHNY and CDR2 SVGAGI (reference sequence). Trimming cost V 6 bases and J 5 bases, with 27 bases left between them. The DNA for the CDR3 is TGTGCCAGCAGACGCGGGACACGGAGGCTTGGTTCTATAGATACGCAGTATTTT. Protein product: CASRRGTRRLGSIDTQYF.

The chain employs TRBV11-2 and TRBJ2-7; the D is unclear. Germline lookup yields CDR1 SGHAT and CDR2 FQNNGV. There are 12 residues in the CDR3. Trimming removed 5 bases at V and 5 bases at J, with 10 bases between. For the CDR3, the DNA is TGTGCCAGCAGCCGTAGATTTGACGAGCAGTACTTC. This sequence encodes CASSRRFDEQYF.

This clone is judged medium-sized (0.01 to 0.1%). The CDR3 DNA follows: TGTGCCAGCTCGACAGGCAGGTACGGGGCCAACGTCCTGACTTTC. As protein: CASSTGRYGANVLTF. The rearrangement joins TRBV6-1 to TRBJ2-6; D is possibly TRBD1 (6 bases). CDR1 and CDR2 from the germline V gene are MNHNS and SASEGT. V dropped 8 bases and J dropped 4 bases, with 15 bases sitting between them. The CDR3 loop spans 15 amino acids.

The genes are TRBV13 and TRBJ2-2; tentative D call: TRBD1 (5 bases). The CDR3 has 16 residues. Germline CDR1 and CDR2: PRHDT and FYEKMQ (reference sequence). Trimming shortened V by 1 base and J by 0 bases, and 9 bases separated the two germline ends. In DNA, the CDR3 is TGTGCCAGCAGCTTAGATAGGGGCGCGAACACCGGGGAGCTGTTTTTT. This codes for CASSLDRGANTGELFF.

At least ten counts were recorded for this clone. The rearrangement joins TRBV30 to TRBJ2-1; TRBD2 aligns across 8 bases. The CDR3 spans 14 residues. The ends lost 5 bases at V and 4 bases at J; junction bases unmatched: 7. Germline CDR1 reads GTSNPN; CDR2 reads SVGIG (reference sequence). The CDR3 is CAWDRTSWYNEQFF. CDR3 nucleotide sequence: TGTGCCTGGGACCGGACTAGCTGGTACAATGAGCAGTTCTTC.

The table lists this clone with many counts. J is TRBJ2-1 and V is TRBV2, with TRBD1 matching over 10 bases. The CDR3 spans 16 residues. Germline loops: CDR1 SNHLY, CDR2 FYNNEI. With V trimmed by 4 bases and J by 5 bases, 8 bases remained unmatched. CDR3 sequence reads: CASSGLGTGVHNEQFF. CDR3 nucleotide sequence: TGTGCCAGCAGTGGCCTCGGGACAGGGGTACACAATGAGCAGTTCTTC.

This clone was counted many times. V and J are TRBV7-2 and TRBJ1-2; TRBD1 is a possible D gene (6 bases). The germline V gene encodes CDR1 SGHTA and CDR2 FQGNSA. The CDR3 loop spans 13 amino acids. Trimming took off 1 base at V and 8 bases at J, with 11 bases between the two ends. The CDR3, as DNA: TGTGCCAGCAGCTTAGGACTACAGGGCGGCTACACCTTC. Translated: CASSLGLQGGYTF.

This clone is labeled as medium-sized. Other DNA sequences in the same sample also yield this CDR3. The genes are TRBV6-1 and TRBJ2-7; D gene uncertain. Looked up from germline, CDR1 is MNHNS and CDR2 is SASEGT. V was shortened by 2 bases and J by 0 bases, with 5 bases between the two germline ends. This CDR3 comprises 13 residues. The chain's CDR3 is CASSEQPSYEQYF. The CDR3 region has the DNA TGTGCCAGCAGTGAACAGCCCTCCTACGAGCAGTACTTC.

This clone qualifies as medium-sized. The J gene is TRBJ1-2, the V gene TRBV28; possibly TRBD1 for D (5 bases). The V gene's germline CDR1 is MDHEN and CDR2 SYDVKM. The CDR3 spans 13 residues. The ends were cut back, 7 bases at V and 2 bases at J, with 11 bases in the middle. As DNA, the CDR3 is TGTGCCAGCACCGTAAACAGGAACTATGGCTACACCTTC. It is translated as CASTVNRNYGYTF.

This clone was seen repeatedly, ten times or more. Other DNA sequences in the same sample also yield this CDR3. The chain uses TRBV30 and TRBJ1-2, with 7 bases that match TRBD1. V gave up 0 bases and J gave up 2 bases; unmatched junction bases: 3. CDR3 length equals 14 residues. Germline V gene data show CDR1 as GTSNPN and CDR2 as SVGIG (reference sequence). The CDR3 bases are TGTGCCTGGAGTGTACCAGGGGGGAACTATGGCTACACCTTC. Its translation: CAWSVPGGNYGYTF.

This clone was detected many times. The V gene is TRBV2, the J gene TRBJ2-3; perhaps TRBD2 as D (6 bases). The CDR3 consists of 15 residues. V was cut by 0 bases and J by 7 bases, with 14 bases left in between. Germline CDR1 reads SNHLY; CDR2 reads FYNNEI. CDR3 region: CASSEAAGSMYTQYF. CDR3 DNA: TGTGCCAGCAGTGAAGCGGCGGGGTCGATGTATACGCAGTATTTT.

The CDR3 spells CASSLRRFEAGASTDTQYF. CDR3 nucleotides: TGTGCCAGCAGTTTAAGGCGGTTCGAGGCGGGAGCTAGCACAGATACGCAGTATTTT. The gene calls are TRBV12-3 or TRBV12-4 and TRBJ2-3; 7 nucleotides line up with TRBD2. This CDR3 has 19 residues. V dropped 2 bases and J dropped 0; count of bases not matched to a gene: 14.

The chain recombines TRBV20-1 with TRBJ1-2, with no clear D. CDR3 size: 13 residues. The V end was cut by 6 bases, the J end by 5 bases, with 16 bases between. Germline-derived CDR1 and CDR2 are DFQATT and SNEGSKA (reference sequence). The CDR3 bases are TGCAGTGCCCGTAGTGTGGATGGTTATGGCTACACCTTC. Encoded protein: CSARSVDGYGYTF.